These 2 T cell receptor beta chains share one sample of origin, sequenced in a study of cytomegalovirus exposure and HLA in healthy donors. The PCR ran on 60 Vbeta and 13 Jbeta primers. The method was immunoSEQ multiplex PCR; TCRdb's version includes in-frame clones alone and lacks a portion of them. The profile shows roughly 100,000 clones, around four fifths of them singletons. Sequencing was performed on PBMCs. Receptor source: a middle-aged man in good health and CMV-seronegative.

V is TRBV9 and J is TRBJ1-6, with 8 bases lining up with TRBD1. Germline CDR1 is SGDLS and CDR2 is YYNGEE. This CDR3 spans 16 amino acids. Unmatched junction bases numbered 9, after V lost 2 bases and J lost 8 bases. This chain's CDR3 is CASSVAAGGADSPLHF. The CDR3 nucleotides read TGTGCCAGCAGCGTCGCTGCAGGGGGCGCTGATTCACCCCTCCACTTT.

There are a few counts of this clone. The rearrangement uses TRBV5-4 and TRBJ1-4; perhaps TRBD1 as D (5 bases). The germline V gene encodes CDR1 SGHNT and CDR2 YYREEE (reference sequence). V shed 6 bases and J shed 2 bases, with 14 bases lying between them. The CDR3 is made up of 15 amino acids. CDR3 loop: CASTRGGTTNEKLFF. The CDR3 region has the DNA TGTGCCAGCACCCGTGGCGGGACGACTAATGAAAAACTGTTTTTT. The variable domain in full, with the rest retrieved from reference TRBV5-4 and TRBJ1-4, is ETGVTQSPTHLIKTRGQQVTLRCSSQSGHNTVSWYQQALGQGPQFIFQYYREEENGRGNFPPRFSGLQFPNYSSELNVNALELDDSALYLCASTRGGTTNEKLFFGSGTQLSVL.